This paragraph reports one T cell receptor beta chain. Its antigen is as yet unknown. Donors contributed one heparinised blood draw apiece, averaging about 116 mL. This entry is derived from a study of beta chain features in type 1 diabetes. CDR1 is SGHTA and CDR2 is FQGNSA in the germline V gene. The CDR3 extends over 16 amino acids. With V trimmed by 6 bases and J by 1 base, 5 bases remained unmatched. Reverse transcribing all isolated RNA meant expressed TCRB transcripts were sequenced. Sequenced by immunoSEQ multiplex PCR; TCRdb stores in-frame clones only, minus some. Here the sample spans some 170,000 clones, around 63% being singletons. General observations from the study: In all four CD4+ subsets, TCRB CDR3 length was significantly, moderately reduced in type 1 diabetes.

Sequencing input: naive CD4+ T cells from blood. The receptor comes from a man younger than 40 with type 1 diabetes. This sequence joins TRBV7-2 and TRBJ2-3; 12 bases map to TRBD2. The CDR3 spells CASRRASGGGTDTQYF. The DNA of the CDR3 is TGTGCCAGCAGACGTGCTAGCGGGGGGGGCACAGATACGCAGTATTTT.